The rows below give T cell receptor beta chains drawn from one sample of a study of PD-1 blockade in classical Hodgkin lymphoma. The repertoire was sequenced with immunoSEQ multiplex PCR; TCRdb's copy has only in-frame clones and lacks some. The repertoire has tens of thousands of clones, about 92% of them found once; the top ten carry about 8.8%. Sequenced material: peripheral blood mononuclear cells (PBMCs), taken at baseline. The receptors here all came from a human donor with classical Hodgkin lymphoma. CDR3s include the opening cysteine and the closing phenylalanine or tryptophan. A D gene is named only where the DNA matches it firmly. Size is stated for part of the rows, as once, few or many counts, or as a class when the clone is expanded.

j_call,d_call,v_call,clone_size,cdr3_nt,cdr3_aa
TRBJ2-7,TRBD2,TRBV7-9,.,TGTGCCAGCAGCGAGCGGGAGACCCGCTCCTACGAGCAGTACTTC,CASSERETRSYEQYF
TRBJ2-7,TRBD2,TRBV27,few,TGTGCCAGCAGTGGACTAGCGGGGGCCTCCTACGAGCAGTACTTC,CASSGLAGASYEQYF
TRBJ2-1,TRBD2,TRBV7-7,.,TGTGCTAGCAGCTTAGGACTAGCGGGGGTCCATGAGCAGTTCTTC,CASSLGLAGVHEQFF
TRBJ2-5,.,TRBV6-5,.,TGTGCCACCAGGCGTCCTGAAGAGACCCAGTACTTC,CATRRPEETQYF
TRBJ2-3,.,TRBV7-6,.,TGTGCCAGCAGCAGTCTGGGGGTCGCAGATACGCAGTATTTT,CASSSLGVADTQYF
TRBJ2-3,.,TRBV27,.,TGTGCCAGCAGCCCCCTTTACAGGGATGAGACAGATACGCAGTATTTT,CASSPLYRDETDTQYF
TRBJ1-4,TRBD1,TRBV27,.,TGTGCCAGCAGAGACAGGGACTTAAGGGAAAAACTGTTTTTT,CASRDRDLREKLFF
TRBJ1-2,.,TRBV16,.,TGTGCCAGCAGCCAACGGGAAGGCAACTATGGCTACACCTTC,CASSQREGNYGYTF
TRBJ2-5,.,TRBV19,few,TGTGCCAGTAGAAGTACGGGTGTCCGGGAGACCCAGTACTTC,CASRSTGVRETQYF
TRBJ1-6,.,TRBV30,.,TGTGCCTGGAGTCTCTCCGGTGCTAGCTCCTATAATTCACCCCTCCACTTT,CAWSLSGASSYNSPLHF
TRBJ1-2,TRBD1,TRBV27,.,TGTGCCAGCAGTTTCTCGGCTGGGACAGAATATGGCTACACCTTC,CASSFSAGTEYGYTF
TRBJ2-3,TRBD2,TRBV7-8,.,TGTGCCAGCAGCCACCGAGGTAGCGGGATGACTACGCAGTATTTT,CASSHRGSGMTTQYF
TRBJ2-2,.,TRBV18,.,TGTGCCAGCTCACCGGCAGGGTACGACACCGGGGAGCTGTTTTTT,CASSPAGYDTGELFF
TRBJ1-5,.,TRBV2,.,TGTGCCAGCAGCGCGATAACAGGTGGCAATCAGCCCCAGCATTTT,CASSAITGGNQPQHF
TRBJ1-1,.,TRBV10-2,.,TGCGCCAGCAGTGAGTCGAGGGGGTCGCGCGGAGCTTTCTTT,CASSESRGSRGAFF
TRBJ2-1,.,TRBV10-1,once,TGCGCCAGCAGTGAGTCGATGGATGGCTATGAGCAGTTCTTC,CASSESMDGYEQFF
TRBJ2-3,.,TRBV2,.,TGTGCCAGCGCTAGGAGCACAGATACGCAGTATTTT,CASARSTDTQYF
TRBJ1-6,.,TRBV6-5,.,TGTGCCAGCAGTTACTTACAGGGAATAACTTCACCCCTCCACTTT,CASSYLQGITSPLHF
TRBJ1-5,.,TRBV19,.,TGTGCCAGTAGTACCAACAGGGCACAGCCCCAGCATTTT,CASSTNRAQPQHF
TRBJ1-5,.,TRBV28,.,TGTGCCAGCAGTTTATGGGGGGACACTAGCAATCAGCCCCAGCATTTT,CASSLWGDTSNQPQHF
TRBJ2-7,TRBD1,TRBV7-9,.,TGTGCCAGCAGTCCCCCCTCGACAGGGCCCGACGAGCAGTACTTC,CASSPPSTGPDEQYF
TRBJ1-1,.,TRBV11-3,few,TGTGCCAGCAGCTTGACAGGGAACACTGAAGCTTTCTTT,CASSLTGNTEAFF
TRBJ2-3,TRBD2,TRBV7-9,.,TGTGCCTTCCCGGGGACTAGCGTCACAGATACGCAGTATTTT,CAFPGTSVTDTQYF
TRBJ1-1,.,TRBV2,.,TGTGCCAGCAGTGAGTGGTTCGGGGAATTGAACACTGAAGCTTTCTTT,CASSEWFGELNTEAFF
TRBJ2-7,.,TRBV19,.,TGTGCCAGTAGTATTCAGGGGACCGACTACGAGCAGTACTTC,CASSIQGTDYEQYF
TRBJ2-1,.,TRBV28,.,TGTGCCAGCAGGGCGGGCCTCTCCTACAATGAGCAGTTCTTC,CASRAGLSYNEQFF
TRBJ2-7,.,TRBV5-1,once,TGCGCCAGCACCAGGGACTACGAGCAGTACTTC,CASTRDYEQYF
TRBJ2-5,.,TRBV6-6,.,TGTGCCAGCAGTTACGGGCAGGGTAATACTAAAGAGACCCAGTACTTC,CASSYGQGNTKETQYF
TRBJ2-3,.,TRBV4-1,many,TGCGCCAGCAGCCAAGATGGAGGGAGTACAGATACGCAGTATTTT,CASSQDGGSTDTQYF
TRBJ2-1,.,TRBV4-1,.,TGCGCCAGCAGCCACCCGGACACGTACAATGAGCAGTTCTTC,CASSHPDTYNEQFF
TRBJ2-6,.,TRBV28,once,TGTGCCAGCAGTTTTGGCGGGGCCAACGTCCTGACTTTC,CASSFGGANVLTF
TRBJ2-1,.,TRBV14,.,TGTGCCAGCAGCCTGTACTCGCGGAATGAGCAGTTCTTC,CASSLYSRNEQFF
TRBJ2-5,.,TRBV7-9,.,TGTGCCAGCAGCTTAGTTGGAAGAGGCAGGAGACAAGAGACCCAGTACTTC,CASSLVGRGRRQETQYF